The clone carrying this T cell receptor beta chain was seen a handful of times. The target antigen is unknown. A J-beta primer mix and a sample-barcoded 5' primer were used in a second PCR of about 6 to 12 cycles. From the 5' RACE reads, TCRdb called clonotypes with MiXCR, one entry per CDR3 protein. This table has more than 650,000 distinct CDR3 sequences, 20% to 25% appearing once. Russia was home to the donors, healthy Caucasian individuals aged about 6 to 90. About 10 milliliters was the volume of peripheral blood drawn from each donor. No fewer than 5 micrograms of total RNA were isolated from every sample. The sample is drawn from a study of blood T cells in healthy people across ages. The ends were cut back, 1 base at V and 14 bases at J, with 15 bases in the middle. This CDR3 has 13 residues. CDR1 LGHDT and CDR2 YNNKEL come from the germline V gene (reference sequence). Study observations and caveats: Diversity of TCR beta per million T cells declined in a roughly linear way with age.

The chain combines TRBV3-1 with TRBJ2-1, with D tentatively TRBD2 (6 bases). Sequenced: blood. The receptor's source is a man between 65 and 85 years old in good health. The CDR3 spells CASSQGYGGSKFF. The DNA for the CDR3 is TGTGCCAGCAGCCAAGGATACGGGGGAAGTAAGTTCTTC.